The 17 T cell receptor beta chains below all came from one sample that was sequenced in a study of T cells in localized non-small cell lung cancer. Clones were read by immunoSEQ multiplex PCR, and TCRdb kept only the in-frame ones, dropping some. The table shows 6,000 or so clones, with around 25% occurring only once. The input for sequencing was lung tumor tissue, taken before any cancer treatment. Receptor source: a female donor of 60 years or more with stage I lung adenocarcinoma.

Ten or more counts support this clone. The genes are TRBV6-8 and TRBJ2-5; D is possibly TRBD2 (5 bases). The CDR3 consists of 14 residues. Germline V gene data show CDR1 as MNHGY and CDR2 as SAAAGT. Deletions cut 6 bases from V and 4 bases from J, with 15 bases between. The CDR3 DNA is TGTGCCAGCAGCGATCCGCGGGTGGGAGAGACCCAGTACTTC. This translates into CASSDPRVGETQYF.

The chain has TRBV5-1 and TRBJ1-1; 7 bases agree with TRBD1. The CDR3 spans 15 residues. The trim removed 0 bases at V and 4 bases at J, leaving 6 bases unmatched. The V gene's germline CDR1 is SGHRS and CDR2 YFSETQ. For the CDR3, the DNA is TGCGCCAGCAGCTTGGAGGAGGGGGCGGTCACTGAAGCTTTCTTT. Amino acids: CASSLEEGAVTEAFF.

V and J are TRBV29-1 and TRBJ2-7; 11 bases align to TRBD2. Germline values: CDR1 SQVTM, CDR2 ANQGSEA. The CDR3 loop spans 18 amino acids. V lost 6 bases to trimming and J lost 3 bases; unmatched junction nucleotides: 19. CDR3 protein: CSVAENGPGLAGDYEQYF. The CDR3 region has the DNA TGCAGCGTCGCAGAAAATGGCCCTGGACTAGCGGGTGACTACGAGCAGTACTTC.

This clone was seen more than once but under ten times. The rearrangement joins TRBV11-3 to TRBJ2-7; TRBD2 agrees at 9 bases. CDR3 size: 15 residues. Germline assignment: CDR1 SGHNT and CDR2 YENEEA. V shed 3 bases, J shed 3 bases, and the junction held 6 bases outside the gene matches. This CDR3 reads CASSFPGLAGYEQYF. In nucleotides, the CDR3 is TGTGCCAGCAGCTTCCCGGGACTAGCAGGCTACGAGCAGTACTTC.

This clone was counted between two and nine times. The V and J genes are TRBV7-6 and TRBJ2-7; 8 bases align to TRBD2. This CDR3 has 14 residues. With 4 bases clipped from V and 2 bases from J, the junction kept 4 bases outside the gene matches. Per the germline V gene, CDR1 is SGHVS and CDR2 is FNYEAQ. The CDR3 region is CASSSGLVAYEQYF. The CDR3 DNA is TGTGCCAGCAGCTCGGGACTAGTCGCCTACGAGCAGTACTTC.

The gene calls are TRBV19 and TRBJ2-4; D tentatively fits TRBD1 or TRBD2 (6 bases each). With 0 bases removed from V and 3 bases from J, the gap between germline ends came to 21 bases. CDR1 LNHDA and CDR2 SQIVND come from the germline V gene (reference sequence). This CDR3 contains 19 residues. The CDR3 spells CASSIDAGQALLGKNIQYF. CDR3 bases: TGTGCCAGTAGTATAGATGCGGGACAAGCGCTTTTAGGCAAAAACATTCAGTACTTC.

This clone showed up just a few times. V and J are TRBV11-3 and TRBJ1-1; the match to TRBD1 covers 8 bases. The germline V gene has CDR1 SGHNT and CDR2 YENEEA. The CDR3 is 14 residues long. After removal of 2 bases from V and 6 bases from J, the junction contained 5 bases not matched to a gene. CDR3 protein: CASSLLGQGAEAFF. DNA for the CDR3: TGTGCCAGCAGCTTATTAGGACAGGGTGCTGAAGCTTTCTTT.

This clone was detected ten times or more. The genes are TRBV11-3 and TRBJ2-7; 7 nucleotides line up with TRBD2. The length of the CDR3 is 16 residues. J was trimmed by 5 bases and V by 4 bases; bases with no gene match: 14. Looked up from germline, CDR1 is SGHNT and CDR2 is YENEEA. The CDR3 nucleotides read TGTGCCAGCAGCTATCCGAAGCGGGGCCCAGTCGACGAGCAGTACTTC. Its translation is CASSYPKRGPVDEQYF.

The chain carries TRBV11-3 and TRBJ2-2; D not resolved. Germline V lookup: CDR1 SGHNT, CDR2 YENEEA. The germline V and J ends were trimmed by 4 bases and 6 bases, with 15 bases remaining between them. The CDR3 is made up of 15 amino acids. The CDR3 DNA follows: TGTGCCAGCAGCTCGGCAGCCGTGGCCGCCGGGGAGCTGTTTTTT. It codes for CASSSAAVAAGELFF.

In its sample, this clone was seen many times. J is TRBJ1-2 and V is TRBV12-5; D gene unclear. CDR1 and CDR2 from the germline V gene are LGHNT and FRNRAP. CDR3 length: 11 amino acids. The CDR3 reads CASGQIYGYTF. The DNA for the CDR3 is TGTGCCAGCGGGCAGATCTATGGCTACACCTTC.

This sequence joins TRBV11-3 and TRBJ2-7, with 8 nucleotides matching TRBD2. From germline, CDR1 is SGHNT and CDR2 YENEEA. V was pared by 2 bases and J by 5 bases, with 8 bases of the junction left unmatched. This CDR3 has 15 amino acids. The CDR3: CASSLWAGGSDEQYF. The CDR3 bases are TGTGCCAGCAGCTTATGGGCGGGAGGATCGGACGAGCAGTACTTC.

Only a few counts were recorded for this clone. The V gene is TRBV6-8, the J gene TRBJ2-6; 7 bases match TRBD2. This CDR3 comprises 15 residues. With 8 bases clipped from V and 3 bases from J, the junction kept 7 bases outside the gene matches. The germline V gene encodes CDR1 MNHGY and CDR2 SAAAGT. As DNA, the CDR3 is TGTGCCAGCTCGGCGGGAGTGGGTGGGGCCAACGTCCTGACTTTC. Amino acids: CASSAGVGGANVLTF.

Only a few counts were recorded for this clone. The chain joins TRBV6-8 to TRBJ2-7; D possibly uses TRBD1 or TRBD2 (6 bases each). Trimming pared 6 bases from V and 7 bases from J, leaving 16 bases between. Germline CDR1 MNHGY, CDR2 SAAAGT. CDR3 length: 13 residues. The CDR3 loop is CASSPWGAGEQYF. The CDR3 coding sequence is TGTGCCAGCAGCCCATGGGGGGCGGGTGAGCAGTACTTC.

This clone occurred a few times. The chain joins TRBV29-1 to TRBJ1-3; no clear D gene. The CDR3 length is 13 residues. In germline, CDR1 is SQVTM, CDR2 ANQGSEA. The ends were cut back, 3 bases at V and 4 bases at J, with 10 bases in the middle. CDR3 bases: TGCAGCGTTGATGGACTTCTGGGAAACACCATATATTTT. Its translation is CSVDGLLGNTIYF.

A few counts support this clone. The chain joins TRBV6-4 to TRBJ2-4; perhaps TRBD1 as D (5 bases). The CDR3 is made up of 11 amino acids. Germline V gene lookup returns CDR1 MRHNA and CDR2 SNTAGT. The V end lost 10 bases, the J end lost 9 bases, and 13 bases lay between the germline ends. DNA of the CDR3: TGTGCCACTACAGGCTATGGCATTCAGTACTTC. Translated, it gives CATTGYGIQYF.

J is TRBJ1-1 and V is TRBV6-8, with D possibly TRBD1 on 5 matching bases. The ends were cut back, 2 bases at V and 3 bases at J, with 7 bases in the middle. The germline gives CDR1 MNHGY, CDR2 SAAAGT. CDR3 size: 13 residues. The CDR3 region has the DNA TGTGCCAGCAGTTACGGAGGGGACACTGAAGCTTTCTTT. This sequence encodes CASSYGGDTEAFF.

This clone showed up just a few times. The chain recombines TRBV11-3 with TRBJ2-3; the D gene is possibly TRBD2 (6 bases). The CDR3 consists of 16 residues. Trimming removed 5 bases from V and 2 bases from J, with 17 bases in between. Germline assignment: CDR1 SGHNT and CDR2 YENEEA. The chain's CDR3 is CASSQEAGTPTDTQYF. The CDR3 DNA is TGTGCCAGCAGCCAGGAAGCGGGTACCCCCACAGATACGCAGTATTTT.